These T cell receptor beta chains were read from a single sample in a study of blood T cell repertoires in COVID-19. Sequencing used immunoSEQ multiplex PCR; TCRdb keeps in-frame clones, though not all of them. The sample yields fewer than 300,000 clones, approximately 90% seen once. The sequencing input was peripheral blood. The receptors derive from a woman aged 25 to 39 with COVID-19, enrolled during active disease. Both conserved end residues are part of each CDR3. D genes are given only for firm matches. The size entry is marked missing in some rows and otherwise reads once, few, many or a size class.

J gene	D gene	V gene	CDR3 length	clone size	CDR3 protein	CDR3 DNA
TRBJ1-1	TRBD1	TRBV7-9	14	-	CASSPNRGDTEAFF	TGTGCCAGCAGCCCCAACAGGGGAGACACTGAAGCTTTCTTT
TRBJ1-1	-	TRBV27	14	-	CASSLTGRNTEAFF	TGTGCCAGCAGTTTGACAGGTAGGAACACTGAAGCTTTCTTT
TRBJ2-3	TRBD2	TRBV19	15	-	CASSNTRTSKRTQYF	TGTGCCAGTAGTAACACTCGGACTAGCAAGCGCACGCAGTATTTT
TRBJ1-3	TRBD1	TRBV18	17	-	CASSPETGLFSGNTIYF	TGTGCCAGCTCACCAGAGACAGGGCTTTTCTCTGGAAACACCATATATTTT
TRBJ2-3	-	TRBV6-6	13	-	CATQNSPTDTQYF	TGTGCCACCCAGAACAGCCCCACAGATACGCAGTATTTT
TRBJ2-7	TRBD1	TRBV6-1	16	-	CASSEATGTGSYEQYF	TGTGCCAGCAGTGAAGCGACCGGGACAGGTAGCTACGAGCAGTACTTC
TRBJ2-6	-	TRBV5-1	19	-	CASSLDRQGISPGANVLTF	TGCGCCAGCAGCTTGGACCGTCAGGGGATTAGCCCTGGGGCCAACGTCCTGACTTTC
TRBJ2-7	TRBD1	TRBV2	12	-	CAEGQGYEEQYF	TGTGCCGAGGGACAGGGGTATGAAGAGCAGTACTTC
TRBJ2-1	TRBD2	TRBV24-1	17	-	CATSDLVPGTSVPEQFF	TGTGCCACCAGTGATCTCGTACCCGGGACTAGTGTTCCTGAGCAGTTCTTC
TRBJ1-6	-	TRBV28	14	-	CASSFQGGNSPLHF	TGTGCCAGCAGTTTCCAGGGAGGTAATTCACCCCTCCACTTT
TRBJ1-2	-	TRBV5-4	15	-	CASSSRTESNYGYTF	TGTGCCAGCAGCTCCCGGACAGAGTCTAACTATGGCTACACCTTC
TRBJ2-4	TRBD2	TRBV6-1	15	-	CASSEVAGGSVIQYF	TGTGCCAGCAGTGAGGTAGCGGGAGGATCCGTGATTCAGTACTTC
TRBJ2-7	-	TRBV10-3	14	-	CAISSRTVTYEQYF	TGTGCCATCAGTAGTAGGACAGTGACCTACGAGCAGTACTTC
TRBJ2-7	-	TRBV5-4	14	-	CASSFQGRSYEQYF	TGTGCCAGCAGCTTCCAGGGCCGGTCCTACGAGCAGTACTTC
TRBJ2-7	TRBD2	TRBV2	14	-	CASFAGLAGSEQYF	TGTGCCAGCTTTGCGGGGCTAGCGGGTAGCGAGCAGTACTTC
TRBJ2-7	-	TRBV3-1/TRBV3-2	13	-	CASSWTDSNEQYF	TGTGCCAGCAGCTGGACAGATTCGAACGAGCAGTACTTC
TRBJ2-7	TRBD2	TRBV29-1	12	once	CSVGRDYYEQYF	TGCAGCGTGGGGAGGGATTATTACGAGCAGTACTTC
TRBJ1-5	TRBD1	TRBV19	16	-	CASSKIGTGGNQPQHF	TGTGCCAGTAGTAAGATTGGGACAGGCGGCAATCAGCCCCAGCATTTT
TRBJ2-7	TRBD1	TRBV5-1	14	-	CASSWDRQTYEQYF	TGCGCCAGCAGCTGGGACAGACAAACCTACGAGCAGTACTTC
TRBJ1-1	-	TRBV14	13	-	CASSLQGLTEAFF	TGTGCCAGCAGCTTACAGGGTCTGACTGAAGCTTTCTTT
TRBJ2-1	TRBD1	TRBV5-6	15	-	CASSLGTGASWEQFF	TGTGCCAGCAGCTTAGGGACAGGGGCTTCTTGGGAGCAGTTCTTC
TRBJ1-5	-	TRBV2	13	once	CASSESGNQPQHF	TGTGCCAGCAGTGAATCAGGGAATCAGCCCCAGCATTTT
TRBJ2-7	-	TRBV28	16	-	CASSFLPLAVTYEQYF	TGTGCCAGCAGTTTTTTGCCCTTAGCGGTTACCTACGAGCAGTACTTC
TRBJ1-3	-	TRBV10-3	13	-	CAIMSGSGNTIYF	TGTGCCATCATGAGTGGCTCTGGAAACACCATATATTTT
TRBJ2-3	TRBD2	TRBV4-1	14	-	CASSQAGGTDTQYF	TGCGCCAGCAGCCAGGCGGGAGGGACAGATACGCAGTATTTT
TRBJ1-2	-	TRBV5-1	13	-	CASSPDSVYGYTF	TGCGCCAGCAGTCCTGACTCGGTCTATGGCTACACCTTC
TRBJ1-3	-	TRBV7-8	14	-	CASSLGGLGNTIYF	TGTGCCAGCAGCTTAGGCGGGCTCGGAAACACCATATATTTT
TRBJ1-3	-	TRBV5-1	15	-	CASSSWEGGGNTIYF	TGCGCCAGCAGCTCTTGGGAAGGAGGTGGAAACACCATATATTTT
TRBJ2-4	TRBD2	TRBV30	16	-	CAWRTAGGGAKNIQYF	TGTGCCTGGAGGACAGCGGGAGGGGGAGCCAAAAACATTCAGTACTTC
TRBJ1-5	-	TRBV15	15	-	CATSTAQGSNQPQHF	TGTGCCACCAGCACCGCCCAGGGTAGCAATCAGCCCCAGCATTTT
TRBJ1-2	TRBD1	TRBV6-1	14	-	CASSEGTGNYGYTF	TGTGCCAGCAGTGAAGGGACAGGGAACTATGGCTACACCTTC
TRBJ1-1	TRBD1	TRBV27	17	-	CASSTRQGARGNTEAFF	TGTGCCAGCAGTACCAGACAGGGGGCAAGAGGGAACACTGAAGCTTTCTTT
TRBJ1-1	TRBD1	TRBV19	15	-	CASKTGQGLGTEAFF	TGTGCCAGTAAGACCGGACAGGGACTTGGAACTGAAGCTTTCTTT
TRBJ1-5	-	TRBV24-1	14	few	CATSDRFSNQPQHF	TGTGCCACCAGTGACCGTTTTAGCAATCAGCCCCAGCATTTT
TRBJ1-1	TRBD1	TRBV5-4	12	-	CASSTGTAEAFF	TGTGCCAGCAGCACCGGGACAGCTGAAGCTTTCTTT
TRBJ1-2	-	TRBV5-1	15	-	CASSLATGTIYGYTF	TGCGCCAGCAGCTTGGCCACAGGGACTATCTATGGCTACACCTTC
TRBJ2-3	TRBD2	TRBV29-1	15	-	CSVDSLAGHTDTQYF	TGCAGCGTTGATAGCCTAGCGGGGCACACAGATACGCAGTATTTT
TRBJ2-7	-	TRBV28	14	-	CASSPDRFPYEQYF	TGTGCCAGCAGCCCCGACAGGTTCCCCTACGAGCAGTACTTC
TRBJ2-7	TRBD2	TRBV7-2	14	-	CASSSGRATYEQYF	TGTGCCAGCAGCAGCGGGAGGGCTACCTACGAGCAGTACTTC
TRBJ1-5	-	TRBV7-9	14	-	CASSLVGPSQPQHF	TGTGCCAGCAGCTTAGTTGGCCCTAGTCAGCCCCAGCATTTT
TRBJ1-2	TRBD1	TRBV28	13	once	CASSLIAGGGYTF	TGTGCCAGCAGTTTAATTGCAGGGGGTGGCTACACCTTC